This T cell receptor beta chain came from a study of cytomegalovirus exposure and HLA in healthy donors. Overall study: Some 85 million unique TCRs, all from HLA-typed donors, were included in an early release of the data.

60 Vbeta and 13 Jbeta primers were used in PCR. Authors' processing steps: An analysis performed later counted about 80 million unique TCR beta chains (roughly 11 million of them shared). This table comes from immunoSEQ multiplex PCR, and its TCRdb copy is limited to in-frame clones, with some not included. V and J calls and clone size are as listed in that table; D and trimming were resolved from the DNA. The sample has 100,000 to 150,000 clones; around four fifths are singletons. General study results and limits: There were about 160 TCR beta chains listed as cytomegalovirus-associated. One later analysis reportedly identified an Asian-associated ancestry cluster that showed fewer N-insertions than the approximately 700-donor mean.

The germline gives CDR1 LGHNA, CDR2 YSLEER. The CDR3 runs 15 residues. V lost 8 bases and J 3 bases, leaving 16 bases between the germline ends. This clone was observed once. Its antigen is currently unknown. Other DNA variants within this sample encode the same CDR3. Material: PBMCs. The TCR sequence derives from a man between 40 and 49 years old in good health and CMV-seronegative. The gene calls are TRBV4-3 and TRBJ1-4; a possible D gene is TRBD1 (6 bases). CDR3 DNA sequence: TGCGCCAGCGCACCCACAGGGATGGCTAATGAAAAACTGTTTTTT. It codes for CASAPTGMANEKLFF.